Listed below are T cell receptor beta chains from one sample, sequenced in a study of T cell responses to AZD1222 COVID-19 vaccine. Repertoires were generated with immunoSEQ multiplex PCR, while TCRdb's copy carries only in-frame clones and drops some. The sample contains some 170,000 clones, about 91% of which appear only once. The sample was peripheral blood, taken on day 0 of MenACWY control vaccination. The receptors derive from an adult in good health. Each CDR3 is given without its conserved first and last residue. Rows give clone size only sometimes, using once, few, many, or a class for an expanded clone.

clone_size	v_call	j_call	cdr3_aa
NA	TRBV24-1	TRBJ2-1	ATSDLASGSDNEQF
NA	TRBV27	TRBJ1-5	ASSSGGPENQPQH
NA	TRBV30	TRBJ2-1	AWGKRNLYNGQF
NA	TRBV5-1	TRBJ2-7	ASSFLGPGHSYEQY
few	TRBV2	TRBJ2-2	ASSEIGGNTGELF
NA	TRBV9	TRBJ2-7	ASSVDGRRTYEQY
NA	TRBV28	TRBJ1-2	ASHPTGPYGYT
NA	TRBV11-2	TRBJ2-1	ASSLDPGSRAYNEQF
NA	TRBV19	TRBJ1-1	ASMGTWTANTEAF
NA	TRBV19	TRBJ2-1	ASGAGDGYNEQF
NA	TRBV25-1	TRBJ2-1	ASSVRDSRSYNEQF
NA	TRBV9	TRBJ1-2	ASSGLGTGYGYT
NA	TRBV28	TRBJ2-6	ASSLSAGANVLT
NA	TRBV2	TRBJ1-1	ASIIGANTEAF
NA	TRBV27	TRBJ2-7	ASSQGSAYEQY
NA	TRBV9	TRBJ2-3	ASSVSGTSGIGTDTQY
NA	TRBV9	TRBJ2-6	ASSGPGSGANVLT
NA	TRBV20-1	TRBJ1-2	SASGARGYT
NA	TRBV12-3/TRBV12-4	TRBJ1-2	ASTDGRFGYT
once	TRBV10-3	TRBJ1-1	AITGETEAF
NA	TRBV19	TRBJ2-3	ASSKWSADTQY
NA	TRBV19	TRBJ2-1	ASSPLAGSYNEQF
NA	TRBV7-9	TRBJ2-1	ASGTGQRSYNEQF
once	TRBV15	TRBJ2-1	ATSGGPSVRGEQF
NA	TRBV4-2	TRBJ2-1	ASSPATSGTYNEQF
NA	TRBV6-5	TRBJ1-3	ASRRDGISGNTIY
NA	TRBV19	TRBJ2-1	ASSLTLGGSYNEQF
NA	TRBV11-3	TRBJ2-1	ASSGWLAGGHNEQF
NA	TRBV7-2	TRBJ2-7	ASSWNRGYEQY
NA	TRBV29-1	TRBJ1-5	SVGGTGGAGNQPQH
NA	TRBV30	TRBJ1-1	AWRAGQLLVAF
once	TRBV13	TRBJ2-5	ASSLDHRKGGQETQY
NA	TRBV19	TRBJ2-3	ASSISRGTDTQY
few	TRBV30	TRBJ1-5	AWSLQGSQPQH
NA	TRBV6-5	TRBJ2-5	ASGQGAGETQY
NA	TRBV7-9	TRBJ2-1	ASSLSGRAAEQF
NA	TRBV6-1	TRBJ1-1	ASSELGPRNTEAF
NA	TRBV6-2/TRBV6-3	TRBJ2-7	ASSRAGRGLEQY
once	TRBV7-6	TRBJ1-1	ASSLGGALETEAF
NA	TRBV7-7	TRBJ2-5	ASSLGVGGRQETQY
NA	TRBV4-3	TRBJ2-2	ASSPRLAGGPNTGELF
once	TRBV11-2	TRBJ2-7	ASWTKRGEQY
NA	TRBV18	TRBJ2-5	ASSPIGGGQETQY
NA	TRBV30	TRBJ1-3	AWSAEWGGNTIY
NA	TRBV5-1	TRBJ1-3	ASSGLSGNTIY
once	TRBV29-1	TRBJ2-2	SVEEPGELF